Listed here are 15 T cell receptor beta chains from one sample, sequenced in a study of T cell responses to AZD1222 COVID-19 vaccine. TCRdb's copy holds only in-frame clones and misses some; the assay was immunoSEQ multiplex PCR. This sample has roughly 60,000 clones, with around 90% found just once. Source: peripheral blood, taken on day 0 of AZD1222 vaccination. Receptors originate from an adult in good health.

The V call is TRBV27, the J call TRBJ2-3; 8 bases agree with TRBD2. The germline gives CDR1 MNHEY, CDR2 SMNVEV (reference sequence). The CDR3 contains 17 residues. Losses at the gene ends were 0 bases for V and 0 bases for J; bases not matched to a gene: 5. The CDR3, as DNA: TGTGCCAGCAGTTTATCAGGAGGCGGGGGGAGCACAGATACGCAGTATTTT. It encodes CASSLSGGGGSTDTQYF.

The rearrangement links TRBV6-5 to TRBJ1-1, with 8 bases identical to TRBD1. V shed 2 bases and J 3 bases; nucleotides not matched to a gene: 5. This CDR3 region has 15 residues. From germline, CDR1 is MNHEY and CDR2 SVGAGI. The CDR3 sequence is CASSYTTGEDTEAFF. In DNA, the CDR3 is TGTGCCAGCAGTTACACGACAGGGGAGGACACTGAAGCTTTCTTT.

The J gene is TRBJ1-4, the V gene TRBV2, with D tentatively TRBD1 (5 bases). The germline V gene has CDR1 SNHLY and CDR2 FYNNEI. The length of the CDR3 is 15 residues. Deletions cut 4 bases from V and 10 bases from J, with 19 bases between. In DNA, the CDR3 is TGTGCCAGCAGTGTAACCGGGACCCAGCTGGGAAAACTGTTTTTT. Protein sequence: CASSVTGTQLGKLFF. The full variable domain, in which reference TRBV2 and TRBJ1-4 provide the parts outside the CDR3, is EPEVTQTPSHQVTQMGQEVILRCVPISNHLYFYWYRQILGQKVEFLVSFYNNEISEKSEIFDDQFSVERPDGSNFTLKIRSTKLEDSAMYFCASSVTGTQLGKLFFGSGTQLSVL.

This chain uses TRBV10-1 with TRBJ2-5; TRBD1 aligns across 7 bases. The V and J ends lost 5 bases and 5 bases, in that order; junction bases with no gene match: 5. Germline V lookup: CDR1 WNHNN, CDR2 SYGVQD (reference sequence). This CDR3 has 13 residues. The CDR3 DNA sequence: TGCGCCAGCAGTCCGACAGGGTGGGAGACCCAGTACTTC. It codes for CASSPTGWETQYF.

J is TRBJ1-5 and V is TRBV5-1; tentative D call: TRBD1 (6 bases). This CDR3 is 14 amino acids long. The V end lost 3 bases, the J end lost 5 bases, and 12 bases lay between the germline ends. In germline, CDR1 is SGHRS, CDR2 YFSETQ. The CDR3 nucleotides read TGCGCCAGCAGCTGGGGAGGGGGTGATCAGCCCCAGCATTTT. It codes for CASSWGGGDQPQHF.

The chain carries TRBV6-5 and TRBJ2-1; TRBD2 matches 8 bases. Germline V gene lookup returns CDR1 MNHEY and CDR2 SVGAGI. CDR3 length: 15 residues. V lost 7 bases and J lost 8; bases outside the gene matches: 13. The CDR3 nucleotides read TGTGCCAGCATCGGTATCGGGGGGGCCCGGCATGAGCAGTTCTTC. Amino acids: CASIGIGGARHEQFF.

The gene calls are TRBV5-1 and TRBJ2-3; 7 nucleotides agree with TRBD2. CDR3 size: 13 residues. The germline gives CDR1 SGHRS, CDR2 YFSETQ. J lost 1 base, V lost 5 bases, and 1 base had no gene match. For the CDR3, the DNA is TGCGCCAGCAGTCGGGGGGGCACAGATACGCAGTATTTT. The encoded protein is CASSRGGTDTQYF. Looking up the rest from reference TRBV5-1 and TRBJ2-3 gives the full variable domain: KAGVTQTPRYLIKTRGQQVTLSCSPISGHRSVSWYQQTPGQGLQFLFEYFSETQRNKGNFPGRFSGRQFSNSRSEMNVSTLELGDSALYLCASSRGGTDTQYFGPGTRLTVL.

The V gene is TRBV30, the J gene TRBJ2-2; D perhaps matches TRBD2 (5 bases). Trimming removed 2 bases at V and 2 bases at J, with 9 bases between. From germline, CDR1 is GTSNPN and CDR2 SVGIG (reference sequence). The CDR3 runs 14 residues. The CDR3 protein is CAWSPGINTGELFF. The CDR3 nucleotides read TGTGCCTGGAGTCCCGGGATTAACACCGGGGAGCTGTTTTTT. The whole variable domain, filled in from reference TRBV30 and TRBJ2-2, reads SQTIHQWPATLVQPVGSPLSLECTVEGTSNPNLYWYRQAAGRGLQLLFYSVGIGQISSEVPQNLSASRPQDRQFILSSKKLLLSDSGFYLCAWSPGINTGELFFGEGSRLTVL.

J is TRBJ2-7 and V is TRBV5-6; no clear D. V gave up 0 bases and J gave up 6 bases, with 13 bases separating them. In germline, CDR1 is SGHDT, CDR2 YYEEEE. There are 14 residues in the CDR3. This chain's CDR3 is CASSLGLGPREQYF. The CDR3 coding sequence is TGTGCCAGCAGCTTGGGGCTAGGCCCCCGCGAGCAGTACTTC.

This clone is medium-sized by share. The chain carries TRBV4-2 and TRBJ1-2; D is unresolved. Between the trimmed V and J ends, which lost 0 bases and 2 bases, there was a span of 10 bases. Germline V lookup: CDR1 LGHNA, CDR2 YNFKEQ. CDR3 length equals 15 residues. The CDR3 here is CASSQDSDGNYGYTF. In nucleotides, the CDR3 is TGTGCCAGCAGCCAAGATAGCGACGGGAACTATGGCTACACCTTC.

In this sample, this clone turned up once. This sequence joins TRBV5-5 and TRBJ1-6; TRBD1 aligns across 7 bases. Losses at the gene ends were 3 bases for V and 5 bases for J; bases not matched to a gene: 8. The germline V gene has CDR1 SGHKS and CDR2 YYEKEE (reference sequence). The CDR3 loop spans 16 amino acids. Here the CDR3 reads CASSSSGGRNNSPLHF. CDR3 nucleotide sequence: TGTGCCAGCAGCTCTTCAGGGGGACGGAATAATTCACCCCTCCACTTT.

The chain is built from TRBV7-9 and TRBJ2-7; D is possibly TRBD1 (6 bases). Germline V gene lookup returns CDR1 SEHNR and CDR2 FQNEAQ (reference sequence). This CDR3 comprises 13 residues. With 5 bases removed from V and 6 bases from J, the gap between germline ends came to 14 bases. The CDR3 loop reads CASSLRGTVEQYF. In nucleotides, the CDR3 is TGTGCCAGCAGCCTCAGGGGAACAGTCGAGCAGTACTTC. Supplemented by reference TRBV7-9 and TRBJ2-7, the full variable domain reads DTGVSQNPRHKITKRGQNVTFRCDPISEHNRLYWYRQTLGQGPEFLTYFQNEAQLEKSRLLSDRFSAERPKGSFSTLEIQRTEQGDSAMYLCASSLRGTVEQYFGPGTRLTVT.

The chain employs TRBV2 and TRBJ2-7; D may be TRBD2 (5 bases). The germline CDR1 and CDR2 sequences are SNHLY and FYNNEI. The CDR3 runs 15 residues. Trimming removed 7 bases from V and 0 bases from J, with 16 bases in between. CDR3 sequence: CASTPGTGSSYEQYF. The CDR3 DNA sequence: TGTGCCAGCACTCCCGGCACGGGGAGCTCCTACGAGCAGTACTTC. Using reference TRBV2 and TRBJ2-7 for the parts outside the CDR3, the full variable domain is EPEVTQTPSHQVTQMGQEVILRCVPISNHLYFYWYRQILGQKVEFLVSFYNNEISEKSEIFDDQFSVERPDGSNFTLKIRSTKLEDSAMYFCASTPGTGSSYEQYFGPGTRLTVT.

This clone is a singleton in its sample. The chain has TRBV5-1 and TRBJ1-2; TRBD1 aligns across 7 bases. This CDR3 spans 17 amino acids. The junction had 15 bases not matched to a gene; V was cut back by 3 bases and J by 4 bases. Looked up from germline, CDR1 is SGHRS and CDR2 is YFSETQ. The CDR3 loop reads CASSSQGDIVDSYGYTF. The CDR3 nucleotides read TGCGCCAGCAGCTCCCAGGGGGATATAGTGGATAGCTATGGCTACACCTTC.

The rearrangement joins TRBV2 to TRBJ1-2, with 7 positions matching TRBD1. The CDR3 consists of 13 residues. V shed 7 bases, J shed 3 bases, and the junction held 5 bases outside the gene matches. CDR1 SNHLY and CDR2 FYNNEI come from the germline V gene. In DNA form, the CDR3 reads TGTGCCAGCATGAGGGGGCGGGACTATGGCTACACCTTC. This translates into CASMRGRDYGYTF.